The entry that follows covers one T cell receptor beta chain sequence. Its antigen remains undetermined. Qualities for individual bases were not recorded, and no much larger clone is one base off. This record comes from a study of shared clonotypes between healthy human individuals (dated by TCRdb to 2018 to 2020). Study-wide context: The cohort comprised a couple of women and three men aged 18 to 49 years. The study deeply sequenced blood TCR repertoires of five healthy adults to estimate repertoire size and the extent of clonotype sharing between individuals. Different laboratories and diverse techniques were used to prepare libraries and sequence TCR repertoires, to increase sequencing depth and limit assay-specific biases. Between about 0.85 and 9.5 billion PBMCs per donor were obtained by leukapheresis.

The CDR3, cysteine through phenylalanine, is 16 amino acids long. Only the CDR3 DNA is retained, 48 bases long and in frame from the first base. The germline V gene sets CDR1 to ENHRY and CDR2 to SYGVKD. V and J are truncated by 4 bases and 2 bases respectively, leaving an intervening sequence of 12 bases. The study at large found these results: The small number of donors limited the genetic and exposure-history diversity represented. Pairwise subsampling indicated that sequencing depth was expected to affect the degree of clonotype sharing among donors. Sampling was limited to blood, and TCR repertoires in tissue likely differ from TCR repertoires in blood.

The donors were healthy, HIV-negative adults who had no recently reported acute infections or vaccinations. Every donor was a Caucasian adult residing in Nashville, Tennessee, USA. For unsorted samples, tens of millions of PBMCs were counted, and genomic DNA was extracted using the QIAamp DNA Blood Mini kit. After blood collection by leukapheresis, PBMCs were isolated using Ficoll-Histopaque density gradient centrifugation and then cryopreserved in the vapor phase of liquid nitrogen. Using the deep immunoSEQ assay, multiplex PCR amplified TCR CDR3 regions from genomic DNA. Extracted genomic DNA from each cell subset was spread evenly across all wells of several immunoSEQ 96-well plates, with each plate serving as a replicate. For unsorted PBMC, approximately 300 ng of genomic DNA, equivalent to about 30,000 T cell genomes, went into each replicate PCR. Genomic DNA from unsorted PBMC was sequenced over ten immunoSEQ deep assay plates. Purified libraries were quantified with a Qubit 3.0 fluorometer, sized on a Bioanalyzer 2100, and re-quantified with the KAPA Library Quantification kit. Every immunoSEQ 96-well plate was sequenced on a dedicated single-read 150-cycle Illumina NextSeq 550 flow cell. On the study's bioinformatics: Because the immunoSEQ output included only junctional sequences and no quality scores, the filtering could not be the same as the filtering used for full-length reads. To assign V/J genes and CDR3, sequences were annotated using PyIR, a Python wrapper for IgBLAST v1.9, with IMGT germline references. Reads were filtered out if the reads had weak V/J assignments (E-value above 1e-6), no CDR3, stop codons, out-of-frame junctions, or ambiguous translated residues. V3J clonotypes were defined as sequences sharing the same inferred V gene, J gene, and CDR3 amino acid sequence. The percentage overlap between two repertoires was calculated by dividing the number of shared unique clonotypes by the size of the smaller repertoire. Repertoire richness was assessed with RTK rarefaction, the Chao1 estimator, and Recon v2.1 estimates of unobserved clonotypes. TCRdb obtained this table from immuneACCESS and retained in-frame rearrangements with V and J assigned. These tables miss some clones; where compared with another copy, unresolved V genes account for less than half of the shortfall, and the remainder is unexplained. V and J calls and clone size come straight from that table; D and trimming were deduced from the DNA. The sample records hundreds of thousands of clones, approximately 80% of which are singletons. In total, the top ten clones hold about 12% of the sample.

The rearrangement joined TRBV10-3 to TRBJ2-6, with the D segment identity uncertain. Sequencing was carried out using PBMCs. The TCR comes from a woman aged 40 to 50 in good health. Some clones in this sample may be carry-over from other donors' samples. This receptor carries the CDR3 CAISGVSIAGANVLTF. The DNA reads TGTGCCATCAGTGGCGTCAGCATCGCTGGGGCCAACGTCCTGACTTTC.